Presented here are 7 T cell receptor beta chains from one specimen sequenced in a study of blood T cell repertoires in COVID-19. The method was immunoSEQ multiplex PCR; TCRdb's version includes in-frame clones alone and lacks a portion of them. The repertoire includes about 370,000 clones, about 90% of them detected once, and under 4% sits in the top ten. The specimen was peripheral blood. The receptors were gathered from a woman under 40 with COVID-19, enrolled during active disease.

This rearrangement joins TRBV19 to TRBJ2-1; TRBD2 aligns across 9 bases. The CDR3 is made up of 17 amino acids. Trimming at V came to 3 bases and at J to 1 base, leaving 7 bases not matched to a gene. CDR1 and CDR2 (germline): LNHDA, SQIVND (reference sequence). CDR3: CASSIPMRGGSYNEQFF. CDR3 sequence (DNA): TGTGCCAGTAGTATTCCTATGCGGGGGGGGTCCTACAATGAGCAGTTCTTC.

This sequence joins TRBV6-2 or TRBV6-3 and TRBJ1-1; 9 bases are a match to TRBD1. The CDR3 is 13 amino acids. V was clipped by 5 bases and J by 10 bases; unmatched bases: 8. Germline assignment: CDR1 MNHEY and CDR2 SVGEGT. The CDR3 here is CASSPRQGVGAFF. The CDR3 bases are TGTGCCAGCAGTCCCCGACAGGGGGTGGGAGCTTTCTTT.

This chain uses TRBV4-1 with TRBJ2-7; 11 bases line up with TRBD2. Germline V lookup: CDR1 MGHRA, CDR2 YSYEKL. J gave up 5 bases and V 3 bases, and 9 bases lay outside the gene matches. The CDR3 runs 16 residues. CDR3 loop: CASSHLKTSGIHEQYV. As DNA, the CDR3 is TGCGCCAGCAGCCACTTGAAGACTAGCGGGATTCACGAGCAGTACGTC.

The chain has TRBV19 and TRBJ1-2; D might be TRBD1 (6 bases). Per germline, CDR1 LNHDA and CDR2 SQIVND (reference sequence). V was pared by 10 bases and J by 5 bases, with 17 bases between. The CDR3 runs 13 residues. The CDR3 DNA sequence: TGTGCCACCGCACTGGGGGCAGGGTATGGCTACACCTTC. Protein product: CATALGAGYGYTF.

This chain connects TRBV7-6 to TRBJ2-1; 15 positions match TRBD2. The CDR3 is 18 amino acids. Germline CDR1 reads SGHVS; CDR2 reads FNYEAQ. J was trimmed by 7 bases and V by 2 bases; bases with no gene match: 9. CDR3 bases: TGTGCCAGCAGCTTAAGTGCCATAGGGACTAGCGGGAGGAATGAGCAGTTCTTC. This sequence encodes CASSLSAIGTSGRNEQFF.

The chain carries TRBV5-3 and TRBJ1-6, with D hard to call. TRBV5-3 is assigned to the ORF class and has an uncertain function. There are 13 residues in the CDR3. V was trimmed by 0 bases and J by 14 bases, leaving 12 bases between them. CDR3 amino acids: CARSLDSYGSLHF. In DNA form, the CDR3 reads TGTGCCAGAAGCTTGGACTCTTACGGTTCCCTCCACTTT.

The chain couples TRBV5-1 to TRBJ2-1; D unresolved. Per the germline V gene, CDR1 is SGHRS and CDR2 is YFSETQ. CDR3 length equals 15 residues. The V and J ends lost 0 bases and 8 bases respectively, with 15 bases between them. The CDR3 bases are TGCGCCAGCAGCTTGGGGTTATTGGGCGTTGATGAGCAGTTCTTC. Its translation: CASSLGLLGVDEQFF.